This T cell receptor beta chain was captured by sequencing in a study of T cell repertoires in cytomegalovirus infection. As for the study in general: An indication of both CMV infection and matching HLA type came from public TCR beta signatures. Study-level results: Totalled public TCR beta family frequency picked out people who carried CMV plus the relevant HLA. CMV-specific TCR beta clonotypes restricted by HLA-C dominated the ex vivo response.

This clonotype occurred a few times. The target antigen is unknown. TCRdb analysed the reads with MiXCR anew, one entry per CDR3 protein. The sample holds just over 300,000 distinct CDR3 sequences, 15% to 20% seen once. Trimming took off 4 bases at V and 1 base at J, with 11 bases between the two ends. Germline V CDR1 and CDR2: DFQATT, SNEGSKA (reference sequence). The CDR3 extends over 13 amino acids. The gene calls are TRBV20-1 and TRBJ2-7; D gene ambiguous. The specimen sequenced was PBMCs. This receptor was identified in a human donor in good health (CMV status not recorded). Some clones in this sample may be carry-over from other donors' samples. Written as DNA, the CDR3 is TGCAGTGCTAACCGCCGGGCGTCCTACGAGCAGTACTTC. Its translation is CSANRRASYEQYF.